The rows below give T cell receptor beta chains drawn from one sample of a study of cytomegalovirus exposure and HLA in healthy donors. Generated by immunoSEQ multiplex PCR, the TCRdb table keeps only in-frame clones and is missing some. Of more than 100,000 clones listed, about nine tenths are singletons. The sample taken for sequencing was PBMCs. These receptors all stem from a man aged 25 to 45 in good health and CMV-seronegative. CDR3s include the opening cysteine and the closing phenylalanine or tryptophan. Each record gives: J gene, D gene, clone size, V gene, CDR3 protein, CDR3 DNA. A D gene is named only where the DNA matches it firmly. Size values are once, few and many counts, or a class for expanded clones, and some rows have none.

j_gene: TRBJ2-2
d_gene: -
abundance: once
v_gene: TRBV18
CDR3aa: CASSSNLGRNTGELFF
CDR3nt: TGTGCCAGCTCATCCAACCTTGGGAGGAACACCGGGGAGCTGTTTTTT

j_gene: TRBJ2-7
d_gene: -
abundance: -
v_gene: TRBV11-2
CDR3aa: CASMVTAGYEQYF
CDR3nt: TGTGCCAGCATGGTGACAGCGGGCTACGAGCAGTACTTC

j_gene: TRBJ2-3
d_gene: -
abundance: -
v_gene: TRBV11-2
CDR3aa: CASSLDTYTQYF
CDR3nt: TGTGCCAGCAGCTTAGATACTTATACGCAGTATTTT

j_gene: TRBJ2-5
d_gene: TRBD2
abundance: -
v_gene: TRBV12-5
CDR3aa: CASASREFAQETQYF
CDR3nt: TGTGCTAGTGCCTCGCGGGAGTTTGCCCAAGAGACCCAGTACTTC

j_gene: TRBJ2-2
d_gene: TRBD2
abundance: -
v_gene: TRBV28
CDR3aa: CASRTSGRATGELFF
CDR3nt: TGTGCCAGCAGGACTAGCGGGAGGGCGACCGGGGAGCTGTTTTTT

j_gene: TRBJ2-7
d_gene: -
abundance: -
v_gene: TRBV19
CDR3aa: CASSPPSGHSYEQYF
CDR3nt: TGTGCCAGTAGCCCCCCCAGCGGTCACTCCTACGAGCAGTACTTC

j_gene: TRBJ2-7
d_gene: -
abundance: -
v_gene: TRBV14
CDR3aa: CASSRTRIDEQYF
CDR3nt: TGTGCCAGCAGTCGTACTAGAATCGACGAGCAGTACTTC

j_gene: TRBJ2-6
d_gene: -
abundance: -
v_gene: TRBV5-1
CDR3aa: CASSLEGGRSSGANVLTF
CDR3nt: TGCGCCAGCAGCTTGGAAGGCGGCCGGTCCTCTGGGGCCAACGTCCTGACTTTC

j_gene: TRBJ2-5
d_gene: TRBD1
abundance: -
v_gene: TRBV5-1
CDR3aa: CASSLNRGETQYF
CDR3nt: TGCGCCAGCAGCTTAAACAGGGGGGAGACCCAGTACTTC

j_gene: TRBJ1-2
d_gene: TRBD1
abundance: -
v_gene: TRBV6-6
CDR3aa: CASSQLQGPSYGYTF
CDR3nt: TGTGCCAGCAGTCAGCTACAGGGGCCTTCCTATGGCTACACCTTC

j_gene: TRBJ1-2
d_gene: TRBD1
abundance: -
v_gene: TRBV10-3
CDR3aa: CAISDQQGAYGYTF
CDR3nt: TGTGCCATCAGTGACCAACAGGGGGCCTATGGCTACACCTTC

j_gene: TRBJ2-7
d_gene: -
abundance: -
v_gene: TRBV14
CDR3aa: CASSQDVGEDYEQYF
CDR3nt: TGTGCCAGCAGCCAAGATGTGGGGGAGGACTACGAGCAGTACTTC

j_gene: TRBJ2-7
d_gene: -
abundance: -
v_gene: TRBV25-1
CDR3aa: CASRTAGYEQYF
CDR3nt: TGTGCCAGCAGGACTGCGGGCTACGAGCAGTACTTC

j_gene: TRBJ2-1
d_gene: -
abundance: once
v_gene: TRBV5-1
CDR3aa: CASSEITAGIDEQFF
CDR3nt: TGCGCCAGCAGCGAGATTACTGCGGGTATTGATGAGCAGTTCTTC

j_gene: TRBJ2-3
d_gene: TRBD2
abundance: -
v_gene: TRBV19
CDR3aa: CASSILAGSPDTQYF
CDR3nt: TGTGCCAGTAGTATCCTAGCGGGGTCCCCAGATACGCAGTATTTT

j_gene: TRBJ2-7
d_gene: -
abundance: -
v_gene: TRBV19
CDR3aa: CASSLSYSSEQYF
CDR3nt: TGTGCCAGTAGTCTATCGTATTCGAGCGAGCAGTACTTC

j_gene: TRBJ1-1
d_gene: -
abundance: -
v_gene: TRBV6-6
CDR3aa: CASSYGGIMNTEAFF
CDR3nt: TGTGCCAGCAGTTACGGGGGGATCATGAACACTGAAGCTTTCTTT

j_gene: TRBJ2-1
d_gene: -
abundance: -
v_gene: TRBV27
CDR3aa: CASSLFTSGNEQFF
CDR3nt: TGTGCCAGCAGTTTGTTTACGTCAGGCAATGAGCAGTTCTTC

j_gene: TRBJ1-1
d_gene: -
abundance: -
v_gene: TRBV10-3
CDR3aa: CAISETGRENTEAFF
CDR3nt: TGTGCCATCAGTGAGACAGGCCGTGAGAACACTGAAGCTTTCTTT

j_gene: TRBJ1-2
d_gene: -
abundance: -
v_gene: TRBV4-1
CDR3aa: CASSQDPIAGYDGYTF
CDR3nt: TGCGCCAGCAGCCAAGACCCGATAGCGGGGTACGATGGCTACACCTTC

j_gene: TRBJ1-5
d_gene: TRBD1
abundance: -
v_gene: TRBV5-8
CDR3aa: CASSLVAGTEYFSNQPQHF
CDR3nt: TGTGCCAGCAGCTTGGTCGCTGGGACAGAGTACTTTAGCAATCAGCCCCAGCATTTT

j_gene: TRBJ1-1
d_gene: -
abundance: -
v_gene: TRBV6-1
CDR3aa: CASSAQRDTEAFF
CDR3nt: TGTGCCAGCAGTGCACAGAGAGACACTGAAGCTTTCTTT

j_gene: TRBJ2-1
d_gene: TRBD1
abundance: -
v_gene: TRBV4-1
CDR3aa: CASSQDKDRGYNEQFF
CDR3nt: TGCGCCAGCAGCCAAGATAAGGACAGGGGCTACAATGAGCAGTTCTTC

j_gene: TRBJ1-2
d_gene: TRBD1
abundance: -
v_gene: TRBV30
CDR3aa: CAWQPGTGTYGYTF
CDR3nt: TGTGCCTGGCAACCCGGGACAGGGACCTATGGCTACACCTTC

j_gene: TRBJ2-7
d_gene: TRBD2
abundance: -
v_gene: TRBV7-6
CDR3aa: CASKKGLGSYEQYF
CDR3nt: TGTGCCAGCAAGAAAGGACTAGGCTCCTACGAGCAGTACTTC

j_gene: TRBJ2-2
d_gene: -
abundance: -
v_gene: TRBV5-6
CDR3aa: CASSYSGVDTGELFF
CDR3nt: TGTGCCAGCAGCTATTCGGGGGTGGATACCGGGGAGCTGTTTTTT

j_gene: TRBJ2-2
d_gene: -
abundance: -
v_gene: TRBV11-2
CDR3aa: CASSSGGTGELFF
CDR3nt: TGTGCCAGCAGCTCAGGAGGGACCGGGGAGCTGTTTTTT

j_gene: TRBJ1-4
d_gene: TRBD1
abundance: -
v_gene: TRBV7-6
CDR3aa: CASSPLQGIGEKLFF
CDR3nt: TGTGCCAGCAGCCCCTTACAGGGGATAGGAGAAAAACTGTTTTTT

j_gene: TRBJ1-1
d_gene: -
abundance: -
v_gene: TRBV9
CDR3aa: CASSVDGAGTEAFF
CDR3nt: TGTGCCAGCAGCGTAGACGGGGCGGGAACTGAAGCTTTCTTT

j_gene: TRBJ1-1
d_gene: -
abundance: once
v_gene: TRBV6-1
CDR3aa: CASSRKSQGNTEAFF
CDR3nt: TGTGCCAGCAGTAGGAAGTCCCAGGGGAACACTGAAGCTTTCTTT

j_gene: TRBJ1-2
d_gene: TRBD1
abundance: -
v_gene: TRBV5-1
CDR3aa: CASSLGQGEDGYTF
CDR3nt: TGCGCCAGCAGCTTGGGACAGGGTGAGGACGGCTACACCTTC

j_gene: TRBJ2-1
d_gene: TRBD2
abundance: -
v_gene: TRBV11-2
CDR3aa: CASSLVSLAGVNEQFF
CDR3nt: TGTGCCAGCAGCTTAGTCTCACTAGCGGGAGTCAATGAGCAGTTCTTC

j_gene: TRBJ1-2
d_gene: TRBD1
abundance: -
v_gene: TRBV5-1
CDR3aa: CASSLEGGAPPGYTF
CDR3nt: TGCGCCAGCAGCTTGGAAGGGGGCGCCCCGCCAGGCTACACCTTC

j_gene: TRBJ2-1
d_gene: TRBD2
abundance: -
v_gene: TRBV5-4
CDR3aa: CASRVRREGSYNEQFF
CDR3nt: TGTGCCAGCAGGGTAAGGCGGGAGGGATCCTACAATGAGCAGTTCTTC

j_gene: TRBJ2-5
d_gene: TRBD1
abundance: once
v_gene: TRBV5-6
CDR3aa: CASSLGQGAETQYF
CDR3nt: TGTGCCAGCAGCCTGGGACAGGGGGCGGAGACCCAGTACTTC

j_gene: TRBJ2-1
d_gene: -
abundance: -
v_gene: TRBV7-2
CDR3aa: CASSLMGLASGNEQFF
CDR3nt: TGTGCCAGCAGCTTAATGGGACTGGCCTCGGGGAATGAGCAGTTCTTC

j_gene: TRBJ2-5
d_gene: TRBD2
abundance: -
v_gene: TRBV9
CDR3aa: CASSNPLAGVETQYF
CDR3nt: TGTGCCAGCAGCAACCCTCTAGCGGGAGTGGAGACCCAGTACTTC

j_gene: TRBJ2-1
d_gene: TRBD2
abundance: -
v_gene: TRBV18
CDR3aa: CASSLPIAGVYEQFF
CDR3nt: TGTGCCAGCTCACTCCCAATAGCGGGAGTCTATGAGCAGTTCTTC

j_gene: TRBJ2-2
d_gene: -
abundance: once
v_gene: TRBV6-1
CDR3aa: CASSETGLTGELFF
CDR3nt: TGTGCCAGCAGTGAAACAGGCCTCACCGGGGAGCTGTTTTTT

j_gene: TRBJ2-7
d_gene: -
abundance: -
v_gene: TRBV29-1
CDR3aa: CSVLDSYEQYF
CDR3nt: TGCAGCGTTCTAGACAGTTACGAGCAGTACTTC

j_gene: TRBJ1-6
d_gene: -
abundance: -
v_gene: TRBV27
CDR3aa: CASSLNRQNLTPLHF
CDR3nt: TGTGCCAGCAGTTTAAACCGACAGAACCTTACACCCCTCCACTTT